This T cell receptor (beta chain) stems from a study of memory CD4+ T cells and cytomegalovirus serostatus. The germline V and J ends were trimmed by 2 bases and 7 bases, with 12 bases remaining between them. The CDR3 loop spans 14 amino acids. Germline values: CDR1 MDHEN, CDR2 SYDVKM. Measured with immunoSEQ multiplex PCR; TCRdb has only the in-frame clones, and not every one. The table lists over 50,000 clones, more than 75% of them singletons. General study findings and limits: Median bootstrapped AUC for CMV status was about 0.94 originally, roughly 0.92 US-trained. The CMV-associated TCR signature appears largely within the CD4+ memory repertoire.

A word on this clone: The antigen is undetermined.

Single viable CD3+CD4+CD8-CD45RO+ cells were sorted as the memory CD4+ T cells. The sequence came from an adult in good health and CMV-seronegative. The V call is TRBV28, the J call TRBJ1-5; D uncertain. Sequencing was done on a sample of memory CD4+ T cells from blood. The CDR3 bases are TGTGCCAGCAGTTTACGATCAAATAGGCAGCCCCAGCATTTT. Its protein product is CASSLRSNRQPQHF.